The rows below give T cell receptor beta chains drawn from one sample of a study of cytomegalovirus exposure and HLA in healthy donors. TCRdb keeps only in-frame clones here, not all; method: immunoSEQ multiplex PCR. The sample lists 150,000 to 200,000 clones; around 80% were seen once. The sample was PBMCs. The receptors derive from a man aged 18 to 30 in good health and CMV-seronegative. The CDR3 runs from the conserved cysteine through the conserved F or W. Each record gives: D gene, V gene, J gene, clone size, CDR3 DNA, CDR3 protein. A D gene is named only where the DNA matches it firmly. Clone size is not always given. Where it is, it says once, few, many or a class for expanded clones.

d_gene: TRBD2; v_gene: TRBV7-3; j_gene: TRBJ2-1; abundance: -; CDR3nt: TGTGCCAGCAGCCCCCACCCCGGGACTAGCGGGAGGTATGAGCAGTTCTTC; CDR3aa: CASSPHPGTSGRYEQFF
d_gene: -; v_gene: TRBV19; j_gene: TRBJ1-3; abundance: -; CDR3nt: TGTGCCAGTAGTGATCAGGGGAACTCTGGAAACACCATATATTTT; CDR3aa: CASSDQGNSGNTIYF
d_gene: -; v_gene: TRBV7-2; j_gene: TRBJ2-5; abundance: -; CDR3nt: TGTGCCAGCACCCGGCGGCTCCAAGAGACCCAGTACTTC; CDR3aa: CASTRRLQETQYF
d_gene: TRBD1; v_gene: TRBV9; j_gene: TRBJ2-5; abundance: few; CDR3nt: TGTGCCAGCAGCGGGACAGGGGGAAAAGAGACCCAGTACTTC; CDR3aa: CASSGTGGKETQYF
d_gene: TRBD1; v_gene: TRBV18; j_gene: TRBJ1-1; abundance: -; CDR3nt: TGTGCCAGCTCAGACAGGGGTGGTACCACTGAAGCTTTCTTT; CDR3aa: CASSDRGGTTEAFF
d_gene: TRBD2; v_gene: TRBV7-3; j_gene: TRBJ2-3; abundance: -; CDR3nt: TGTGCCAGCAGCTTACTAGCGGGAGATGGAGATACGCAGTATTTT; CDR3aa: CASSLLAGDGDTQYF
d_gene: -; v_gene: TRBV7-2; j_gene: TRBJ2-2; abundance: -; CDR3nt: TGTGCCAGCAGCTTAGATGTTTCGTCTGGGGAGCTGTTTTTT; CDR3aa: CASSLDVSSGELFF
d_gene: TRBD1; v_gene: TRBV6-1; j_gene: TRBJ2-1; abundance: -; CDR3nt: TGTGCCAGCAGTGAAGGACAGGGGGGGTACAATGAGCAGTTCTTC; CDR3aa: CASSEGQGGYNEQFF
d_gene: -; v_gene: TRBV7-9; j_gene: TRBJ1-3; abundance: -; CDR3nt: TGTGCCAGCAGCTCCAGGGTTGTTGCTGGAAACACCATATATTTT; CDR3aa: CASSSRVVAGNTIYF
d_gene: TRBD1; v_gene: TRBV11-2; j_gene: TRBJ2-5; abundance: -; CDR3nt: TGTGCCAGCAGCCACCGGGACAGGGGGCGAGAGACCCAGTACTTC; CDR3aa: CASSHRDRGRETQYF
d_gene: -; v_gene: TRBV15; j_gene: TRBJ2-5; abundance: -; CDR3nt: TGTGCCACCAGCAGAGGAATCGGCAGGCACCAAGAGACCCAGTACTTC; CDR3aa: CATSRGIGRHQETQYF
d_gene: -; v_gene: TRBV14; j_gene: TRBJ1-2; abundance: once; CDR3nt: TGTGCCAGCAGCCAAGAACGGCCCCGGGATAACTATGGCTACACCTTC; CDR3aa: CASSQERPRDNYGYTF
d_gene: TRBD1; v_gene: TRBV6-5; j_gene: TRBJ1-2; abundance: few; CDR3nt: TGTGCCAGCAGTCCCGGACAGGGCGATGGCTACACCTTC; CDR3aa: CASSPGQGDGYTF
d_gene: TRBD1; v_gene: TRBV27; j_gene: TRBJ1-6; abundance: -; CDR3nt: TGTGCCAGCAAGATCCGGGACAGAGATTCACCCCTCCACTTT; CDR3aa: CASKIRDRDSPLHF
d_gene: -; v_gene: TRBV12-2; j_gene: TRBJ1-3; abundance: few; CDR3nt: TGTGCAAGTCGTTGTAGACAGGGCTCTGGAAACACCATATATTTT; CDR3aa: CASRCRQGSGNTIYF
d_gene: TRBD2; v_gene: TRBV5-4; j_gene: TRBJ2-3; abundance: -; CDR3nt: TGTGCCAGCAGCTTCTGGACTAGCGGGAGCACAGATACGCAGTATTTT; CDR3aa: CASSFWTSGSTDTQYF
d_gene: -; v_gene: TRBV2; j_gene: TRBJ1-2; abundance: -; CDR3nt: TGTGCCAGAAGGACAGCCCTTCCCTCCTATTATGGCTACACCTTC; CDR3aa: CARRTALPSYYGYTF
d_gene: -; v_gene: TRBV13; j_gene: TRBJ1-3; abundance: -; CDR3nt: TGTGCCAGCAGCTTAGAGGCCGAAGGAGAATCATTCTCTGGAAACACCATATATTTT; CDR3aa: CASSLEAEGESFSGNTIYF
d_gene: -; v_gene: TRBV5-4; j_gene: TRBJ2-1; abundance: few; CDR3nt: TGTGCCAGCAGCTTAAACAGCTACAATGAGCAGTTCTTC; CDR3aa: CASSLNSYNEQFF
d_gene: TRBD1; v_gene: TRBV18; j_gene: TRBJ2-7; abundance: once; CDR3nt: TGTGCCAGCTCACCACCAACAGGGGGCCAATACGAGCAGTACTTC; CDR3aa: CASSPPTGGQYEQYF
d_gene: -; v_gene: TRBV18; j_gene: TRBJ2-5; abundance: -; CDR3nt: TGTGCCAGCTCACCACCTAGAAGGGGCTCCGGGGAGACCCAGTACTTC; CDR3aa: CASSPPRRGSGETQYF
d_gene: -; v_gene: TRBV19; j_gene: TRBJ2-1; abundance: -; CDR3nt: TGTGCCAGTAGTATTGAGAGAAGCTCCTACAATGAGCAGTTCTTC; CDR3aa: CASSIERSSYNEQFF
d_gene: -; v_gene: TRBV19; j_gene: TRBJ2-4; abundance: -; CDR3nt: TGTGCCAGTAGTATAGGCTCACTAGCCAAAAACATTCAGTACTTC; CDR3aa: CASSIGSLAKNIQYF
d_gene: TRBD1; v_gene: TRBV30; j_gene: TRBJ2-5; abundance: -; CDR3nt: TGTGCCTGGAGTGAAGACAGGGTGGAGACCCAGTACTTC; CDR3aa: CAWSEDRVETQYF
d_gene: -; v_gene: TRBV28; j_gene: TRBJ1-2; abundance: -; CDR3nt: TGTGCCAGCAGTCCTCCTCGAGTCCGCCTGAGCGACTATGGCTACACCTTC; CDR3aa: CASSPPRVRLSDYGYTF
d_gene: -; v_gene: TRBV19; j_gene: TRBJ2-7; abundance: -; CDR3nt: TGTGCCAGTAGTACCTCGCGGGACTACGAGCAGTACTTC; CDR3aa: CASSTSRDYEQYF
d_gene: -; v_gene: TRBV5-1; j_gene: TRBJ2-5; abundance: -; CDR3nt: TGCGCCAGCAGCTTGGCTGGGGCGCGCCAAGAGACCCAGTACTTC; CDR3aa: CASSLAGARQETQYF
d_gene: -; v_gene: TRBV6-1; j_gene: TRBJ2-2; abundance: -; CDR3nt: TGTGCCAGCAGTGAAAGAGATAGGGGCAACACCGGGGAGCTGTTTTTT; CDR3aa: CASSERDRGNTGELFF
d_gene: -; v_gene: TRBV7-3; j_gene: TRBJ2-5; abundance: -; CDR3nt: TGTGCCAGCAGCTTAGTCGCGGACAGAAAAGAGACCCAGTACTTC; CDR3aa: CASSLVADRKETQYF
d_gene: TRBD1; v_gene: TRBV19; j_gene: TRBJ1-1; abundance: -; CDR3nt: TGTGCCAGTAGTATTCTCGGCAGGGGGCGCGTGGCCACTGAAGCTTTCTTT; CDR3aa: CASSILGRGRVATEAFF
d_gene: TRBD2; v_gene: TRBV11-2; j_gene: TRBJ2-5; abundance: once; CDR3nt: TGTGCCAGCAGCTTGGCGGGAGGTGAGACCCAGTACTTC; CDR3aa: CASSLAGGETQYF
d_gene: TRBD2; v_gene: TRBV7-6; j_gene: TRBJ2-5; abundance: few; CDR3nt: TGTGCCAGCAGCTCTTACCCCTGGCTAGCGGGGGTCGGGGAGACCCAGTACTTC; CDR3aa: CASSSYPWLAGVGETQYF
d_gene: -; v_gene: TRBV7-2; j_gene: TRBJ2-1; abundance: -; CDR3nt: TGTGCCAGCAGCCGAGGCACCTTCAGTGAGCAGTTCTTC; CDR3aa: CASSRGTFSEQFF
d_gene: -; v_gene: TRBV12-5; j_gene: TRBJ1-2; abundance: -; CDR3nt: TGTGCTAGTGCGGGAGGCAGGGAGAACTATGGCTACACCTTC; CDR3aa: CASAGGRENYGYTF
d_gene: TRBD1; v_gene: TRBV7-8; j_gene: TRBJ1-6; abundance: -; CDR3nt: TGTGCCAGCAGCTTAGCTCAGGGGGTCCACTTT; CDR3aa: CASSLAQGVHF
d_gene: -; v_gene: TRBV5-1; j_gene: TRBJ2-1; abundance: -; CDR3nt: TGCGCCAGCAGCTTGGCGGGGAGCTCCTACAATGAGCAGTTCTTC; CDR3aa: CASSLAGSSYNEQFF
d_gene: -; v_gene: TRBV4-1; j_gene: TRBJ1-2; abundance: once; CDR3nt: TGCGCCAGCAGACAACGGCCCTGGGGGGGCGGCTACACCTTC; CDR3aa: CASRQRPWGGGYTF
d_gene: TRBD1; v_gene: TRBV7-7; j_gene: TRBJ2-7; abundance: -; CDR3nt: TGTGCTAGCAGCCCCGGAGCTGACAGGGGCTACGAGCAGTACTTC; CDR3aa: CASSPGADRGYEQYF
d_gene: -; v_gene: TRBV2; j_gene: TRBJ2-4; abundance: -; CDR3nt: TGTGCCAGCAGTTCAGGGCCAGCCAAAAACATTCAGTACTTC; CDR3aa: CASSSGPAKNIQYF